This is a list of T cell receptor beta chains from one sample in a study of blood T cells in healthy people across ages. TCRdb analysed the 5' RACE reads with MiXCR anew, one entry per CDR3 protein. The sample holds 550,000 to 650,000 distinct CDR3 sequences, approximately 30% seen once. The sample was blood. The receptors originated from a woman of 80 years or more in good health. Both conserved end residues are part of each CDR3. A D gene is named only where the DNA matches it firmly. Clone size is shown for a subset of rows, as once, few, many or a class of expanded clone.

>TRBJ2-3|many|TRBV7-6|.
CASSFMGSTDTQYF
TGTGCCAGCAGCTTTATGGGGAGCACAGATACGCAGTATTTT
>TRBJ2-7|many|TRBV13|.
CASRRRGDYEQYF
TGTGCCAGCAGAAGGAGGGGGGATTACGAGCAGTACTTC
>TRBJ2-3|.|TRBV20-1|TRBD2
CSAQPLPGGPASTQYF
TGCAGTGCTCAGCCACTCCCGGGGGGGCCCGCAAGTACGCAGTATTTT
>TRBJ1-3|.|TRBV30|.
CAWSVLAGTGNTIYF
TGTGCCTGGAGTGTACTGGCGGGAACTGGAAACACCATATATTTT
>TRBJ1-1|many|TRBV7-3|.
CASSLGGRQNTEAFF
TGTGCCAGCAGCTTAGGGGGCAGGCAGAACACTGAAGCTTTCTTT
>TRBJ2-1|many|TRBV9|.
CASSVGGTLNEQFF
TGTGCCAGCAGCGTAGGAGGGACGTTAAATGAGCAGTTCTTC
>TRBJ2-1|.|TRBV6-6|.
CASTFAGNEQFF
TGTGCCAGCACTTTTGCCGGGAATGAGCAGTTCTTC
>TRBJ2-3|many|TRBV29-1|.
CSVGGTSLHTDTQYF
TGCAGCGTTGGTGGGACCTCCCTCCACACAGATACGCAGTATTTT
>TRBJ1-1|many|TRBV10-3|TRBD1
CAISGSDRGSTEAFF
TGTGCCATCAGTGGTTCTGACAGGGGGAGCACTGAAGCTTTCTTT
>TRBJ2-5|many|TRBV7-3|.
CASSLGVAGEFETQYF
TGTGCCAGCAGCCTCGGGGTGGCAGGGGAATTCGAGACCCAGTACTTC
>TRBJ2-3|many|TRBV18|TRBD1
CASQGQDLRAQYF
TGTGCCAGCCAGGGACAGGACTTACGTGCGCAGTATTTT
>TRBJ1-1|few|TRBV20-1|TRBD1
CSATTGVDSTEAFF
TGCAGTGCTACCACAGGGGTTGACAGCACTGAAGCTTTCTTT
>TRBJ2-4|many|TRBV12-3/TRBV12-4|.
CASSLAGGVDQYF
TGTGCCAGCAGTTTAGCCGGCGGGGTGGATCAGTACTTC